These 15 T cell receptor beta chains came from one sample sequenced in a study of cytomegalovirus exposure and HLA in healthy donors. Sequencing was performed with immunoSEQ multiplex PCR; in TCRdb, only in-frame clones are kept and a portion is missing. The table includes approximately 270,000 clones, about 90% detected once. The sample consisted of PBMCs. These receptors all stem from a man between 18 and 29 years old in good health and CMV-seropositive.

This clone came up a few times. The chain carries TRBV4-1 and TRBJ1-1; D is possibly TRBD1 (6 bases). The CDR3 is made up of 14 amino acids. Germline V gives CDR1 MGHRA, CDR2 YSYEKL. V was trimmed by 0 bases and J by 4 bases, leaving 9 bases between them. This CDR3 reads CASSQEGGGTEAFF. Written as DNA, the CDR3 is TGCGCCAGCAGCCAAGAAGGAGGGGGCACTGAAGCTTTCTTT.

Here the CDR3 reads CASCPGSVGLGYEQYF. The CDR3 DNA is TGCGCCAGCTGTCCCGGGTCGGTGGGGCTCGGGTACGAGCAGTACTTC. V and J are TRBV5-1 and TRBJ2-7; D perhaps matches TRBD1 (5 bases). The germline V gene encodes CDR1 SGHRS and CDR2 YFSETQ. CDR3 length: 16 amino acids. Trimming pared 7 bases from V and 4 bases from J, leaving 24 bases between.

This clone has just a few counts. The chain carries TRBV7-8 and TRBJ2-5; D is ambiguous. Germline CDR1 SGHVS, CDR2 FQNEAQ. The CDR3 loop spans 14 amino acids. V was shortened by 1 base and J by 5 bases, with 11 bases between the two germline ends. The CDR3 nucleotides are TGTGCCAGCAGCTTAGGTACCAACCGGGAGACCCAGTACTTC. This codes for CASSLGTNRETQYF.

The chain has TRBV6-5 and TRBJ2-7, with 9 bases identical to TRBD1. Germline V gene data show CDR1 as MNHEY and CDR2 as SVGAGI. V trimming: 2 bases; J trimming: 6 bases; junction bases outside the gene matches: 11. This CDR3 comprises 16 residues. The CDR3 region is CASSYGVGTGTSEQYF. The CDR3 nucleotides are TGTGCCAGCAGTTACGGAGTAGGGACAGGGACCTCCGAGCAGTACTTC.

V and J are TRBV4-2 and TRBJ1-5; D call uncertain. This CDR3 spans 15 amino acids. CDR1 LGHNA and CDR2 YNFKEQ come from the germline V gene. V was clipped by 2 bases and J by 4 bases, with 12 bases between them. This chain's CDR3 is CASSQTQGRNQPQHF. DNA of the CDR3: TGTGCCAGCAGCCAAACCCAAGGCAGAAATCAGCCCCAGCATTTT.

The chain is built from TRBV4-1 and TRBJ2-7, with unresolved D. Germline-derived CDR1 and CDR2 are MGHRA and YSYEKL. V shed 0 bases and J shed 6 bases, with 12 bases lying between them. This CDR3 spans 14 amino acids. This CDR3 reads CASSQEPGYSEQYF. CDR3 DNA sequence: TGCGCCAGCAGCCAAGAACCCGGGTATTCCGAGCAGTACTTC.

The chain combines TRBV5-6 with TRBJ1-2; the match to TRBD1 covers 10 bases. Germline V gene lookup returns CDR1 SGHDT and CDR2 YYEEEE. Losses at the gene ends were 4 bases for V and 6 bases for J; bases not matched to a gene: 6. The CDR3 spans 14 residues. The CDR3 sequence is CASSTDRGRDGYTF. In DNA, the CDR3 is TGTGCCAGCAGCACCGACAGGGGGCGCGATGGCTACACCTTC.

The V and J genes are TRBV5-1 and TRBJ2-5; 8 bases agree with TRBD1. This CDR3 has 16 residues. After removal of 1 base from V and 4 bases from J, the junction contained 9 bases not matched to a gene. Germline V gives CDR1 SGHRS, CDR2 YFSETQ. The CDR3 DNA reads TGCGCCAGCAGCTTGACCGGGACAGGATACCCAGAGACCCAGTACTTC. Translated: CASSLTGTGYPETQYF. The full variable domain, with the rest looked up from reference TRBV5-1 and TRBJ2-5, is KAGVTQTPRYLIKTRGQQVTLSCSPISGHRSVSWYQQTPGQGLQFLFEYFSETQRNKGNFPGRFSGRQFSNSRSEMNVSTLELGDSALYLCASSLTGTGYPETQYFGPGTRLLVL.

The chain combines TRBV25-1 with TRBJ2-5; D is unresolved. The CDR3 has 10 amino acids. V was clipped by 5 bases and J by 5 bases, with 3 bases between them. Germline lookup yields CDR1 MGHDK and CDR2 SYGVNS. CDR3 sequence reads: CASSLETQYF. In DNA, the CDR3 is TGTGCCAGCAGTTTGGAGACCCAGTACTTC.

The chain recombines TRBV7-2 with TRBJ1-1; D might be TRBD1 (5 bases). The CDR3 is 16 amino acids. The germline V gene has CDR1 SGHTA and CDR2 FQGNSA. Trimming pared 1 base from V and 4 bases from J, leaving 16 bases between. The CDR3 is CASSLELTGRGTEAFF. In DNA, the CDR3 is TGTGCCAGCAGCTTAGAGCTAACAGGCCGAGGCACTGAAGCTTTCTTT. The full variable domain, rest sourced from reference TRBV7-2 and TRBJ1-1, is GAGVSQSPSNKVTEKGKDVELRCDPISGHTALYWYRQSLGQGLEFLIYFQGNSAPDKSGLPSDRFSAERTGGSVSTLTIQRTQQEDSAVYLCASSLELTGRGTEAFFGQGTRLTVV.

The chain uses TRBV27 and TRBJ1-2; weak D call: TRBD1 (5 bases). V lost 3 bases and J lost 4, with 18 bases in between. Looked up from germline, CDR1 is MNHEY and CDR2 is SMNVEV (reference sequence). The CDR3 sequence is 16 residues long. CDR3 in amino acids: CASSFTQSGLGYGYTF. The CDR3 region has the DNA TGTGCCAGCAGTTTCACCCAATCAGGGTTGGGCTATGGCTACACCTTC.

This chain uses TRBV5-1 with TRBJ2-1; the D gene is possibly TRBD2 (5 bases). The germline V and J ends were trimmed by 5 bases and 8 bases, with 20 bases remaining between them. Per germline, CDR1 SGHRS and CDR2 YFSETQ. The CDR3 covers 15 residues. For the CDR3, the DNA is TGCGCCAGCAGTTTTGGACGACTCCTCGGGGATGAGCAGTTCTTC. Amino acids: CASSFGRLLGDEQFF. Combining the CDR3 with reference TRBV5-1 and TRBJ2-1 gives the whole variable domain KAGVTQTPRYLIKTRGQQVTLSCSPISGHRSVSWYQQTPGQGLQFLFEYFSETQRNKGNFPGRFSGRQFSNSRSEMNVSTLELGDSALYLCASSFGRLLGDEQFFGPGTRLTVL.

Of note for this clone: At one boundary the junction diverges from the germline segment, which might be a read error. This chain links TRBV9 with TRBJ2-2; D not resolved. The CDR3 is 14 amino acids. The germline CDR1 and CDR2 sequences are SGDLS and YYNGEE. The chain's CDR3 is CATSPFTTTGELFF. In nucleotides, the CDR3 is TGTGCCACCAGCCCTTTCACAACCACCGGGGAGCTGTTTTTT.

This clone showed up just a few times. V usage is TRBV25-1 and J usage is TRBJ1-1; possibly TRBD1 for D (5 bases). The CDR3 loop spans 15 amino acids. V was pared by 1 base and J by 3 bases, with 12 bases between. CDR1 MGHDK and CDR2 SYGVNS come from the germline V gene. CDR3 in amino acids: CASSEFGRDDTEAFF. The CDR3 region has the DNA TGTGCCAGCAGTGAATTCGGCAGGGATGACACTGAAGCTTTCTTT.

Only one count was recorded for this clone. The chain joins TRBV4-1 to TRBJ1-2; no clear D gene. The CDR3 covers 15 residues. From germline, CDR1 is MGHRA and CDR2 YSYEKL. V lost 0 bases and J lost 2, with 10 bases in between. In DNA form, the CDR3 reads TGCGCCAGCAGCCAAGACAAGACGATCAACTATGGCTACACCTTC. Protein sequence: CASSQDKTINYGYTF.